This entry describes one T cell receptor (beta chain). Per germline, CDR1 SGHTA and CDR2 FQGNSA. V was pared by 3 bases and J by 2 bases, with 7 bases of the junction left unmatched. The CDR3 consists of 17 residues. This record comes from a study of blood T cell repertoires in COVID-19. Across the study: Acute and convalescent COVID-19 samples came from the United States, Italy and Spain. T cells, B-cell-depleted T cells, or PBMCs supplied cDNA or gDNA.

Original processing methods: Estimates of nucleated cell counts were drawn from the amplification of reference gene primers. Sequencing was performed with immunoSEQ multiplex PCR; in TCRdb, only in-frame clones are kept and a portion is missing. The V and J calls and clone size are taken from that table; D and trimming were inferred from the DNA. The table includes about 14,000 clones, around 85% detected once. This TCR came from a human donor in a cohort sampled during active COVID-19. The gene calls are TRBV7-2 and TRBJ2-3; 11 bases are shared with TRBD2. The sample comprised peripheral blood. The CDR3 protein is CASSFPLAGGLTDTQYF. CDR3 bases: TGTGCCAGCAGCTTCCCCCTAGCGGGAGGCCTCACAGATACGCAGTATTTT.